This T cell receptor (beta chain) was captured by sequencing in a study of T-cell memory formation after mild COVID-19. Study-level findings and limits: From day 15 to 85, contracting clones were balanced between CD4 and CD8, whereas later expanders leaned toward CD4+. Clones which contracted sat mainly in CM and EM if CD4+, and in EMRA if CD8+. Prior to infection, memory already included some responding clones, suggesting cross-reactive memory joined.

Germline lookup yields CDR1 MDHEN and CDR2 SYDVKM. This CDR3 region has 13 residues. The V gene lost 5 bases and the J gene lost 0 bases, with 7 bases spanning the gap. TCRdb reprocessed the 5' RACE reads with MiXCR, giving one entry per CDR3 protein. The sample holds about 400,000 distinct CDR3 sequences; about 20% are singletons and the top ten take about a fifth. This clonotype was seen at least ten times. Its target is not known. The TCR originated in a man between 18 and 35 years old who had mild COVID-19 (a few samples of this study predate the infection). Cell type and time point are not known. V usage is TRBV28 and J usage is TRBJ2-5; D gene uncertain. Sequenced material: PBMCs or a T cell subset sorted from them (not recorded which). CDR3 loop: CASSGRDQETQYF. CDR3 bases: TGTGCCAGCAGTGGGCGCGACCAAGAGACCCAGTACTTC.